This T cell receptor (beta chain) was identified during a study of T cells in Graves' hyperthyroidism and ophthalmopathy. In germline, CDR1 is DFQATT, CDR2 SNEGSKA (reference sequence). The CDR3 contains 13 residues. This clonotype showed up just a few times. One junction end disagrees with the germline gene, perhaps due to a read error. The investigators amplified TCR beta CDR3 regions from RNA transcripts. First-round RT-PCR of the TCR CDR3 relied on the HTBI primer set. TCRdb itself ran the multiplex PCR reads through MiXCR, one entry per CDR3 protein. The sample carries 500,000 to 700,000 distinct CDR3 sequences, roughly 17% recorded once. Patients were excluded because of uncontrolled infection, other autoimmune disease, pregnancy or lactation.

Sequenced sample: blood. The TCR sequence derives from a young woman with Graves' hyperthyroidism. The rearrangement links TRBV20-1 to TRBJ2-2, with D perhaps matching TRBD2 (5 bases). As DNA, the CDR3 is TGCAGTGCGAGGACGGGGAACGCCGGGGAGCTGTTTTTT. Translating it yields CSARTGNAGELFF.